This T cell receptor (beta chain) was sequenced in a study of control samples from healthy donors and cancer patients. This table comes from immunoSEQ multiplex PCR, and its TCRdb copy is limited to in-frame clones, with some not included. The table lists 25,000 to 30,000 clones, almost 85% of them singletons, with 6.5% to 8% in the top ten. This clone was counted between two and nine times. Trimming cost V 4 bases and J 4 bases; bases outside gene matches: 10. The CDR3 consists of 16 residues. The germline V gene encodes CDR1 SGHVS and CDR2 FQNEAQ. Sequencing was performed on PBMCs. V gene TRBV7-8 combines with J gene TRBJ2-7, with 10 bases fitting TRBD2. The sequence was obtained from a woman aged 55-75 years with head and neck cancer. CDR3 amino acids: CASSWRAGGPVYEQYF. CDR3 DNA sequence: TGTGCCAGCAGCTGGAGAGCGGGAGGGCCAGTATACGAGCAGTACTTC.